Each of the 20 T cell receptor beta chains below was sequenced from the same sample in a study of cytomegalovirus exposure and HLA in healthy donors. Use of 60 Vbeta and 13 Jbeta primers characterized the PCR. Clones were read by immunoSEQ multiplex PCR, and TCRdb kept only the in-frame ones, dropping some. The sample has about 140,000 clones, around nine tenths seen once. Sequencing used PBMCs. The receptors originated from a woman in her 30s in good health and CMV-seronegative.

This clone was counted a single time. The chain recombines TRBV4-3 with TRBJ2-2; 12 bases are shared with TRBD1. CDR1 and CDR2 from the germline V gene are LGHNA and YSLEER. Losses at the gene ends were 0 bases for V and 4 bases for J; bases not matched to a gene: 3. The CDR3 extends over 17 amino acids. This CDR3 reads CASSQDRDRGLTGELFF. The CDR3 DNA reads TGCGCCAGCAGCCAAGATCGGGACAGGGGGCTCACCGGGGAGCTGTTTTTT.

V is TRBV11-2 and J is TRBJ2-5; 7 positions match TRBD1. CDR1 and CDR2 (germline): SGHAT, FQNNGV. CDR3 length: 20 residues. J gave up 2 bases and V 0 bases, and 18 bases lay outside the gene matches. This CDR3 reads CASSLEWQGVLGGSQETQYF. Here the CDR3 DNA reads TGTGCCAGCAGCTTAGAGTGGCAGGGGGTGCTCGGTGGAAGTCAAGAGACCCAGTACTTC. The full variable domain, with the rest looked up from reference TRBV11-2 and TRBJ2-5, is EAGVAQSPRYKIIEKRQSVAFWCNPISGHATLYWYQQILGQGPKLLIQFQNNGVVDDSQLPKDRFSAERLKGVDSTLKIQPAKLEDSAVYLCASSLEWQGVLGGSQETQYFGPGTRLLVL.

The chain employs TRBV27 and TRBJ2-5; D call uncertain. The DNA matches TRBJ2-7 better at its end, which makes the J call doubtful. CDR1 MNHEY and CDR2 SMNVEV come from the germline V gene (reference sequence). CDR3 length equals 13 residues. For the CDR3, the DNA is TGTGCCAGCAGCCCAGGTATGACCTACGAGCAGTACTTC. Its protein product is CASSPGMTYEQYF.

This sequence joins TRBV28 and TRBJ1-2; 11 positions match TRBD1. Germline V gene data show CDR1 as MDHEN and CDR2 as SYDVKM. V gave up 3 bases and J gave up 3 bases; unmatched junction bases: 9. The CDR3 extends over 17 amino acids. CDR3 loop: CASSFRDRGSSYYGYTF. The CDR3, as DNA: TGTGCCAGCAGTTTCAGGGACAGGGGGAGCAGTTACTATGGCTACACCTTC.

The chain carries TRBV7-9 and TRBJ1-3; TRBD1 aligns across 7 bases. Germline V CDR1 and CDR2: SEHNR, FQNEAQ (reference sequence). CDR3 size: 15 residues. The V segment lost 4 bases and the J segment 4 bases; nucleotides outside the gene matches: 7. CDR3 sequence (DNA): TGTGCCAGCAGCTCGGGACAGTTCTCCGGAAACACCATATATTTT. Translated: CASSSGQFSGNTIYF.

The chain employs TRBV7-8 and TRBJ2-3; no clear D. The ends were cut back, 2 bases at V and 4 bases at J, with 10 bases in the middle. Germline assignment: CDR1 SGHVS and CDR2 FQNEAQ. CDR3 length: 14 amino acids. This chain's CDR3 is CASSLMVAADTQYF. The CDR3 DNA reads TGTGCCAGCAGCTTAATGGTAGCAGCAGATACGCAGTATTTT.

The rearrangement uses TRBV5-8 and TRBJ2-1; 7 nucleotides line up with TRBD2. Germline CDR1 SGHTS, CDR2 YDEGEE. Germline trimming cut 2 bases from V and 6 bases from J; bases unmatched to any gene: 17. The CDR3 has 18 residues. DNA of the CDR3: TGTGCCAGCAGCTTATTTATCTCGGGAGGCCCCGTACTCAATGAGCAGTTCTTC. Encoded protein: CASSLFISGGPVLNEQFF. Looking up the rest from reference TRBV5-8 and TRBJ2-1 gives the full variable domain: EAGVTQSPTHLIKTRGQQATLRCSPISGHTSVYWYQQALGLGLQFLLWYDEGEERNRGNFPPRFSGRQFPNYSSELNVNALELEDSALYLCASSLFISGGPVLNEQFFGPGTRLTVL.

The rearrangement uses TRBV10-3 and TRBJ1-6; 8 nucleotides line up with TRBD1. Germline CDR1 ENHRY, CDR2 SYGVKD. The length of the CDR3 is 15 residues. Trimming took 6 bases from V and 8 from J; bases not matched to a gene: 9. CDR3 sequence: CAISRTGSLDSPLHF. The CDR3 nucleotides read TGTGCCATCAGCAGGACAGGGTCTTTGGATTCACCCCTCCACTTT.

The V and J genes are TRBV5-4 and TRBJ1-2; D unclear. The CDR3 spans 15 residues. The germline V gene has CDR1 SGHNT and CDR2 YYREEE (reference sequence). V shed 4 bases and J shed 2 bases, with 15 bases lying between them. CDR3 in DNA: TGTGCCAGCAGCCTAAGTCGCCGTTCAAACTATGGCTACACCTTC. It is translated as CASSLSRRSNYGYTF. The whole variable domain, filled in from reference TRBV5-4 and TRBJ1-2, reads ETGVTQSPTHLIKTRGQQVTLRCSSQSGHNTVSWYQQALGQGPQFIFQYYREEENGRGNFPPRFSGLQFPNYSSELNVNALELDDSALYLCASSLSRRSNYGYTFGSGTRLTVV.

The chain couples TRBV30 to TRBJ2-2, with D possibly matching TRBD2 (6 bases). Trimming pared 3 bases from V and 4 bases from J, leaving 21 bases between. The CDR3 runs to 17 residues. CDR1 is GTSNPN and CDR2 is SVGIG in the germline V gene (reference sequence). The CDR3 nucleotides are TGTGCCTGGAGAACGAAAAGCGGGCTTAATACCACCGGGGAGCTGTTTTTT. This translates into CAWRTKSGLNTTGELFF.

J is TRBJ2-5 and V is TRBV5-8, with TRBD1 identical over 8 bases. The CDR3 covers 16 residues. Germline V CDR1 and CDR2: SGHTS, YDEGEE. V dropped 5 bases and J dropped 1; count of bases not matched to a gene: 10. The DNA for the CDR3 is TGTGCCAGCAGTCCCACCGGGACAGGTGCCCAAGAGACCCAGTACTTC. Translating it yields CASSPTGTGAQETQYF.

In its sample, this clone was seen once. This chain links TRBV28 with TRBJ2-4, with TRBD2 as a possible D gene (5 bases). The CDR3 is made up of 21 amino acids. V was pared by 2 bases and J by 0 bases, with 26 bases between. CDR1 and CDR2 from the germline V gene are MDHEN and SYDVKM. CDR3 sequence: CASSLLPYGNQRGLAKNIQYF. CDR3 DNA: TGTGCCAGCAGTTTACTTCCGTACGGGAACCAACGAGGACTAGCCAAAAACATTCAGTACTTC.

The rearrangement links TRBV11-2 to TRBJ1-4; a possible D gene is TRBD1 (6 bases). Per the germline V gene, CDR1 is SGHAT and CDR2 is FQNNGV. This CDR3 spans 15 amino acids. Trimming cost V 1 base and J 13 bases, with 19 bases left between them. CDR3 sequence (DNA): TGTGCCAGCAGCTTAGCCCCGGGACAACACCAAGTACTGTTTTTT. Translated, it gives CASSLAPGQHQVLFF.

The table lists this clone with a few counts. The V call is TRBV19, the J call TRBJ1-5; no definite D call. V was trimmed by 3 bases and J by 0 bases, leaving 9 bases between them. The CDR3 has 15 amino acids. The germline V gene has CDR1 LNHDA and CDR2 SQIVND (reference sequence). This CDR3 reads CASSINLNSNQPQHF. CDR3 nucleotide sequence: TGTGCCAGTAGTATTAATCTTAATAGCAATCAGCCCCAGCATTTT.

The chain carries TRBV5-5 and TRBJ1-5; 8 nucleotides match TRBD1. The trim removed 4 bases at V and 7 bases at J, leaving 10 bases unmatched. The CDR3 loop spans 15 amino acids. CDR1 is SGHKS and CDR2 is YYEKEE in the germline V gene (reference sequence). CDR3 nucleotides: TGTGCCAGCAGCCTCGGACAGGGAAGTGGACAGCCCCAGCATTTT. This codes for CASSLGQGSGQPQHF.

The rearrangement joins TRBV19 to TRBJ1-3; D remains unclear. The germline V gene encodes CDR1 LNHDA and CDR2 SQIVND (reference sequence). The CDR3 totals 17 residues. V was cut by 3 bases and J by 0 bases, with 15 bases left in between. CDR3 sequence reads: CASSITFHRGSGNTIYF. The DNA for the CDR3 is TGTGCCAGTAGTATCACTTTCCACCGGGGCTCTGGAAACACCATATATTTT.

CDR3 sequence: CASSITTPGTDNQPQHF. CDR3 DNA sequence: TGTGCCAGTAGTATTACAACCCCCGGGACAGATAATCAGCCCCAGCATTTT. This chain links TRBV19 with TRBJ1-5; TRBD1 aligns across 7 bases. This CDR3 contains 17 residues. Germline-derived CDR1 and CDR2 are LNHDA and SQIVND (reference sequence). Losses at the gene ends were 3 bases for V and 4 bases for J; bases not matched to a gene: 12.

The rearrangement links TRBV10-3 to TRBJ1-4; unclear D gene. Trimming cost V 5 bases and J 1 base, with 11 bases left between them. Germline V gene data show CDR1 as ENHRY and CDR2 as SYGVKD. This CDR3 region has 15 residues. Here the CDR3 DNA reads TGTGCCATCAGTTTATCCGGGAGAACTAATGAAAAACTGTTTTTT. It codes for CAISLSGRTNEKLFF.

CDR3 protein: CASSRTEDEQFF. Here the CDR3 DNA reads TGTGCCAGCAGCCGGACAGAAGATGAGCAGTTCTTC. This chain uses TRBV7-9 with TRBJ2-1, with a possible D match to TRBD1 (6 bases). The CDR3 has 12 amino acids. Looked up from germline, CDR1 is SEHNR and CDR2 is FQNEAQ (reference sequence). V lost 5 bases to trimming and J lost 8 bases, with 10 bases between them.

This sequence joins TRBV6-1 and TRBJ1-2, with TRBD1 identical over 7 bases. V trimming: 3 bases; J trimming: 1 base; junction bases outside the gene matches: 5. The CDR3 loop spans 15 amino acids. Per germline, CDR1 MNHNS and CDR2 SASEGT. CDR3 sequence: CASSEEQGGNYGYTF. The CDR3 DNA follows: TGTGCCAGCAGTGAGGAGCAGGGGGGTAACTATGGCTACACCTTC.